This T cell receptor beta chain was recorded in a study of OX40 agonist ivuxolimab in advanced cancers. Study summary: Patients were given ivuxolimab, an antibody that agonizes OX40 (CD134).

This CDR3 comprises 15 residues. Between the trimmed V and J ends, which lost 4 bases and 2 bases, there was a span of 13 bases. CDR1 is KGHSH and CDR2 is LQKENI in the germline V gene. Findings and caveats of the study: At 0.1 to 3.0 mg/kg and by week 6, CD4+ and CD8+ T cells in the blood had expanded clonally.

With respect to this clone: Its target is unknown.

TCRdb's copy holds only in-frame clones and misses some; the assay was immunoSEQ multiplex PCR. The sample shows fewer than 65,000 clones, 65% to 85% of them seen only once. Material: CD4+ or CD8+ T cells sorted from blood, obtained in a trial of the OX40 agonist ivuxolimab. The TCR sequence derives from an adult with an advanced solid tumor such as melanoma, head and neck, liver or kidney cancer. V gene TRBV18 combines with J gene TRBJ2-3; a possible D gene is TRBD1 (6 bases). This CDR3 reads CASSRYRDNTDTQYF. The CDR3 DNA sequence: TGTGCCAGCTCACGGTACAGGGACAACACAGATACGCAGTATTTT.